This passage covers 22 T cell receptor beta chains from one sample sequenced in a study of monozygotic twins with cystic fibrosis. Only in-frame clones appear in the TCRdb table, and some are missing; sequencing was by immunoSEQ multiplex PCR. The sample includes about 14,000 clones, 95% to 99% of them seen just once. The source material was blood. The receptors originated from a girl aged 2 to 10 with cystic fibrosis.

Written as DNA, the CDR3 is TGTGCCACCACCCTGGGGCTAACAGGAAACACCATATATTTT. Translated, it gives CATTLGLTGNTIYF. The rearrangement links TRBV5-4 to TRBJ1-3, with a possible D match to TRBD1 (5 bases). Trimming shortened V by 9 bases and J by 4 bases, and 17 bases separated the two germline ends. Per germline, CDR1 SGHNT and CDR2 YYREEE (reference sequence). This CDR3 has 14 amino acids. Full variable domain (outside the CDR3, taken from reference TRBV5-4 and TRBJ1-3): ETGVTQSPTHLIKTRGQQVTLRCSSQSGHNTVSWYQQALGQGPQFIFQYYREEENGRGNFPPRFSGLQFPNYSSELNVNALELDDSALYLCATTLGLTGNTIYFGEGSWLTVV.

This sequence joins TRBV21-1 and TRBJ2-4; the D segment call TRBD1 is taken from the table without a DNA check. TRBV21-1 constitutes a pseudogene. The CDR3 has 16 amino acids. The CDR3 DNA follows: TGTGCCAGCAGCACCCGACAGGGTCTTGCCAAAAACATTCAGTACTTC. Protein product: CASSTRQGLAKNIQYF.

This clone was observed a single time. This chain joins TRBV5-1 and TRBJ2-1; 14 nucleotides agree with TRBD2. The junction had 7 bases not matched to a gene; V was cut back by 4 bases and J by 1 base. From germline, CDR1 is SGHRS and CDR2 YFSETQ. The CDR3 contains 18 residues. As DNA, the CDR3 is TGCGCCAGCAGCCCGGGACTAGCGGGAGAGGCGTCCTACAATGAGCAGTTCTTC. This encodes CASSPGLAGEASYNEQFF.

The V gene is TRBV9, the J gene TRBJ2-7; 14 bases are a match to TRBD2. This CDR3 spans 17 amino acids. Germline V gives CDR1 SGDLS, CDR2 YYNGEE. V lost 4 bases to trimming and J lost 3 bases; unmatched junction nucleotides: 9. DNA of the CDR3: TGTGCCAGCAGCCTAGGACTAGCGGGAGGTGCCCACTACGAGCAGTACTTC. Residues: CASSLGLAGGAHYEQYF.

The genes are TRBV19 and TRBJ2-2; 7 bases map to TRBD2. The CDR3 length is 17 residues. Trimming removed 5 bases from V and 5 bases from J; junction bases left unmatched: 14. CDR1 is LNHDA and CDR2 is SQIVND in the germline V gene (reference sequence). CDR3 region: CASSLHLPGLLTGELFF. The CDR3 region has the DNA TGTGCCAGTAGTTTACACTTGCCGGGACTACTTACCGGGGAGCTGTTTTTT.

The CDR3 loop is CASSPDSPLNEKLFF. The CDR3 DNA reads TGCGCCAGCAGCCCAGACAGTCCCCTTAATGAAAAACTGTTTTTT. The rearrangement uses TRBV4-1 and TRBJ1-4; tentatively, D is TRBD1 (5 bases). The CDR3 runs to 15 residues. The germline gives CDR1 MGHRA, CDR2 YSYEKL. V dropped 4 bases and J dropped 4 bases, with 13 bases sitting between them.

As for this clone: At one end, the junction sequence differs from germline, possibly due to a read error. The rearrangement joins TRBV27 to TRBJ2-3; perhaps TRBD2 as D (6 bases). CDR1 and CDR2 (germline): MNHEY, SMNVEV (reference sequence). This CDR3 has 17 residues. CDR3 DNA: TGTGCCACCAGTTCTTTGGGGGGACTTACTAGCACAGATACGCAGTATTTT. It translates to CATSSLGGLTSTDTQYF.

The chain combines TRBV7-6 with TRBJ2-1; D is perhaps TRBD1 or TRBD2 (5 bases each). The CDR3 has 17 residues. V was pared by 2 bases and J by 9 bases, with 23 bases between. Germline CDR1 reads SGHVS; CDR2 reads FNYEAQ. The DNA of the CDR3 is TGTGCCAGCAGCTTACGGGGCCCGGGCCAACGCTTTGGTGAGCAGTTCTTC. Translated, it gives CASSLRGPGQRFGEQFF.

This sequence joins TRBV7-9 and TRBJ2-3, with TRBD1 matching 7 bases. V was clipped by 5 bases and J by 11 bases; unmatched bases: 13. Germline values: CDR1 SEHNR, CDR2 FQNEAQ (reference sequence). The CDR3 is 14 residues long. The CDR3 reads CASSARTGRGGQYF. Here the CDR3 DNA reads TGTGCCAGCAGCGCTCGGACAGGTCGTGGTGGGCAGTATTTT.

CDR3 sequence reads: CASSQEGGHEWVNTEAFF. The DNA of the CDR3 is TGCGCCAGCAGCCAAGAGGGAGGGCACGAATGGGTGAACACTGAAGCTTTCTTT. The chain employs TRBV4-1 and TRBJ1-1; D is uncertain. The CDR3 contains 18 residues. Trimming cost V 0 bases and J 0 bases, with 17 bases left between them. Germline loops: CDR1 MGHRA, CDR2 YSYEKL.

This sequence joins TRBV5-1 and TRBJ1-4; D not certain. The CDR3 runs to 16 residues. Germline CDR1 and CDR2: SGHRS and YFSETQ. The V end lost 0 bases, the J end lost 4 bases, and 13 bases lay between the germline ends. CDR3 in DNA: TGCGCCAGCAGCTTGGAGGCGGCCCCTAGTAATGAAAAACTGTTTTTT. Residues: CASSLEAAPSNEKLFF.

V is TRBV4-2 and J is TRBJ2-2; 11 bases map to TRBD1. The junction had 1 base not matched to a gene; V was cut back by 4 bases and J by 3 bases. Germline V gene data show CDR1 as LGHNA and CDR2 as YNFKEQ. The CDR3 length is 15 residues. The CDR3 loop reads CASSPGQGDTGELFF. The CDR3 region has the DNA TGTGCCAGCAGCCCGGGACAGGGGGACACCGGGGAGCTGTTTTTT.

The sample holds one count of this clone. CDR3 in amino acids: CASSSAGGGGSNQPQHF. In DNA, the CDR3 is TGTGCCAGCAGCTCAGCAGGGGGCGGGGGTAGCAATCAGCCCCAGCATTTT. This chain links TRBV7-9 with TRBJ1-5; the match to TRBD1 covers 8 bases. The CDR3 covers 17 residues. Germline V lookup: CDR1 SEHNR, CDR2 FQNEAQ (reference sequence). Losses at the gene ends were 4 bases for V and 0 bases for J; bases not matched to a gene: 8. The full variable domain, with the rest looked up from reference TRBV7-9 and TRBJ1-5, is DTGVSQNPRHKITKRGQNVTFRCDPISEHNRLYWYRQTLGQGPEFLTYFQNEAQLEKSRLLSDRFSAERPKGSFSTLEIQRTEQGDSAMYLCASSSAGGGGSNQPQHFGDGTRLSIL.

V usage is TRBV27 and J usage is TRBJ2-5; D possibly matches TRBD1 or TRBD2 (5 bases each). The ends were cut back, 0 bases at V and 3 bases at J, with 14 bases in the middle. This CDR3 is built from 16 residues. Germline V lookup: CDR1 MNHEY, CDR2 SMNVEV (reference sequence). The CDR3 DNA is TGTGCCAGCAGTTTATCGCCCGGGACGGCCGAAGAGACCCAGTACTTC. Amino acid sequence: CASSLSPGTAEETQYF.

This clone has only a few counts. The V and J genes are TRBV6-5 and TRBJ1-5; 8 nucleotides line up with TRBD1. Germline assignment: CDR1 MNHEY and CDR2 SVGAGI. Germline trimming cut 4 bases from V and 10 bases from J; bases unmatched to any gene: 12. The CDR3 runs 15 residues. The CDR3 reads CASSSTRDRRVPQHF. DNA for the CDR3: TGTGCCAGCAGTTCAACTCGGGACAGGAGAGTACCCCAGCATTTT.

The chain couples TRBV19 to TRBJ2-5; a weak D match, TRBD2 (7 bases). Trimming left V 6 bases short and J 14 bases short, with 22 bases between. CDR3 length: 13 amino acids. Germline CDR1 LNHDA, CDR2 SQIVND (reference sequence). The CDR3 nucleotides are TGTGCCAGTAGCCACAGGGTAGGACTAGTGGAATACTTC. Residues: CASSHRVGLVEYF.

The V gene is TRBV19, the J gene TRBJ2-1, with a possible D match to TRBD1 (6 bases). This CDR3 region has 16 residues. Germline-derived CDR1 and CDR2 are LNHDA and SQIVND (reference sequence). V gave up 8 bases and J gave up 2 bases, with 19 bases separating them. The DNA of the CDR3 is TGTGCCAGTCACGCTCCCCTTGGACAGCCCTACAATGAGCAGTTCTTC. Translating it yields CASHAPLGQPYNEQFF.

The gene calls are TRBV5-4 and TRBJ2-5; 15 bases line up with TRBD2. Germline loops: CDR1 SGHNT, CDR2 YYREEE (reference sequence). The J segment lost 5 bases and the V segment lost 4 bases, leaving 9 bases of the junction unmatched. The CDR3 has 17 residues. Here the CDR3 reads CASSGGLAGGPWETQYF. CDR3 nucleotide sequence: TGTGCCAGCAGCGGTGGACTAGCGGGAGGGCCTTGGGAGACCCAGTACTTC.

The chain is built from TRBV5-1 and TRBJ2-7; 11 bases are shared with TRBD2. Germline V gives CDR1 SGHRS, CDR2 YFSETQ. The junction had 10 bases not matched to a gene; V was cut back by 4 bases and J by 1 base. This CDR3 is 17 amino acids long. Here the CDR3 reads CASSPVTSGAPSYEQYF. In DNA, the CDR3 is TGCGCCAGCAGCCCGGTGACTAGCGGGGCTCCTTCCTACGAGCAGTACTTC.

This sequence joins TRBV7-2 and TRBJ2-7; D gene uncertain. The CDR3 length is 12 residues. Germline V gives CDR1 SGHTA, CDR2 FQGNSA. Trimming removed 4 bases from V and 0 bases from J, with 4 bases in between. The chain's CDR3 is CASSSLSYEQYF. The CDR3 DNA reads as TGTGCCAGCAGCTCCCTCTCCTACGAGCAGTACTTC. Using reference TRBV7-2 and TRBJ2-7 for the parts outside the CDR3, the full variable domain is GAGVSQSPSNKVTEKGKDVELRCDPISGHTALYWYRQSLGQGLEFLIYFQGNSAPDKSGLPSDRFSAERTGGSVSTLTIQRTQQEDSAVYLCASSSLSYEQYFGPGTRLTVT.

This rearrangement joins TRBV2 to TRBJ1-1; 10 positions agree with TRBD1. The CDR3 totals 13 residues. The V and J ends lost 6 bases and 4 bases, in that order; junction bases with no gene match: 2. Germline V lookup: CDR1 SNHLY, CDR2 FYNNEI. CDR3 amino acids: CASRGQGFTEAFF. CDR3 bases: TGTGCCAGCAGGGGACAGGGGTTCACTGAAGCTTTCTTT.

The V and J genes are TRBV15 and TRBJ2-1; no clear D. Trimming removed 3 bases from V and 8 bases from J, with 11 bases in between. There are 13 residues in the CDR3. Germline V gene sequence: CDR1 LNHNV, CDR2 YYDKDF (reference sequence). This CDR3 is CATSSPASDEQFF. The CDR3 DNA is TGTGCCACCAGCAGTCCGGCCTCGGATGAGCAGTTCTTC.